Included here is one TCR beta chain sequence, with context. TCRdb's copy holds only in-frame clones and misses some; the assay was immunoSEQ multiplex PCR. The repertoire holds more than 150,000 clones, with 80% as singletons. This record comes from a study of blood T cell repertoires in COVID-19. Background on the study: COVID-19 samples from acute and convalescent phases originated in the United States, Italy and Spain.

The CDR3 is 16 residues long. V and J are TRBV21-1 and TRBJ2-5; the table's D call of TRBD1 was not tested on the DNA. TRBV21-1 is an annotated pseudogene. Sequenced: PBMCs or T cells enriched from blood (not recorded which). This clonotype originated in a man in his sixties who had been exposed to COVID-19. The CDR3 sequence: CASSTRRDRVSETQYF. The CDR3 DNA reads TGTGCCAGCAGCACCCGAAGGGACAGGGTATCGGAGACCCAGTACTTC.